A single sample gave rise to the 11 T cell receptor beta chains below, sequenced in a study of shared clonotypes between healthy human individuals. Naive CD8 cells lacked CD45RO and underwent positive selection for CCR7, leaving out terminally differentiated effector memory CD45RA+ cells. Some clones are missing from TCRdb's copy, which holds only in-frame ones; the method was immunoSEQ multiplex PCR. In the table there are roughly 2.1 million clones, about 93% of which are singletons. The sample comprised naive CD8+ T cells from PBMCs. The receptors shown here come from a man between 18 and 29 years old in good health. Some clones in this sample may be carry-over from other donors' samples.

This clone was observed a handful of times. CDR3 DNA: TGTGCCAGAGACCTGAGCGGTATGAACACTGAAGCTTTCTTT. Translation gives CARDLSGMNTEAFF. The V gene is TRBV2, the J gene TRBJ1-1; no reliable D call. V shed 9 bases and J shed 0 bases, with 14 bases lying between them. The CDR3 is 14 amino acids. Germline V lookup: CDR1 SNHLY, CDR2 FYNNEI.

This chain joins TRBV29-1 and TRBJ2-7; TRBD2 agrees at 9 bases. The germline V gene has CDR1 SQVTM and CDR2 ANQGSEA. V lost 7 bases and J lost 3; bases outside the gene matches: 1. The CDR3 covers 11 residues. DNA of the CDR3: TGCAGCGCGACTAGCGGCTACGAGCAGTACTTC. This codes for CSATSGYEQYF.

This clone was detected only a few times. This chain joins TRBV14 and TRBJ1-1; D is uncertain. The CDR3 length is 12 residues. Germline CDR1 SGHDN, CDR2 FVKESK. With 4 bases removed from V and 4 bases from J, the gap between germline ends came to 7 bases. In DNA, the CDR3 is TGTGCCAGCAGCCCGTTGATCACTGAAGCTTTCTTT. It encodes CASSPLITEAFF. Full variable domain (outside the CDR3, taken from reference TRBV14 and TRBJ1-1): EAGVTQFPSHSVIEKGQTVTLRCDPISGHDNLYWYRRVMGKEIKFLLHFVKESKQDESGMPNNRFLAERTGGTYSTLKVQPAELEDSGVYFCASSPLITEAFFGQGTRLTVV.

This clone has just one count. The rearrangement uses TRBV2 and TRBJ1-4; D not certain. The V end lost 8 bases, the J end lost 0 bases, and 13 bases lay between the germline ends. This CDR3 region has 15 residues. Germline V gene lookup returns CDR1 SNHLY and CDR2 FYNNEI. CDR3 DNA: TGTGCCAGCTTGCTGGAGAGTTCAACTAATGAAAAACTGTTTTTT. As protein: CASLLESSTNEKLFF.

The DNA of the CDR3 is TGTGCCAGCAGCTCGAAATACGACAGCCGAACTTCCACAGATACGCAGTATTTT. Translating gives CASSSKYDSRTSTDTQYF. The gene calls are TRBV5-6 and TRBJ2-3, with a tentative D call TRBD1 (5 bases). Trimming took 3 bases from V and 2 from J, leaving 22 bases between them. The CDR3 totals 18 residues. CDR1 and CDR2 (germline): SGHDT, YYEEEE.

The chain has TRBV7-3 and TRBJ1-5; the D is unclear. The V gene's germline CDR1 is SGHTA and CDR2 FQGTGA. CDR3 length: 17 residues. The V end lost 3 bases, the J end lost 0 bases, and 15 bases lay between the germline ends. In DNA form, the CDR3 reads TGTGCCAGCAGCTTCCAGGTATCGGGGTATAGCAATCAGCCCCAGCATTTT. Its translation is CASSFQVSGYSNQPQHF.

V usage is TRBV2 and J usage is TRBJ2-7; D is perhaps TRBD2 (6 bases). Germline loops: CDR1 SNHLY, CDR2 FYNNEI. The CDR3 loop spans 16 amino acids. Trimming removed 0 bases from V and 5 bases from J, with 17 bases in between. The CDR3 here is CASSEAGGLAMDEQYF. Written as DNA, the CDR3 is TGTGCCAGCAGTGAAGCGGGGGGTCTAGCGATGGACGAGCAGTACTTC.

The genes are TRBV9 and TRBJ2-1, with D possibly TRBD2 on 5 matching bases. The germline V gene has CDR1 SGDLS and CDR2 YYNGEE. There are 17 residues in the CDR3. Deletions cut 6 bases from V and 0 bases from J, with 19 bases between. The CDR3 DNA reads TGTGCCAGCACCCCAACTTCGGGGAAGGGCTCCTACAATGAGCAGTTCTTC. Amino acid sequence: CASTPTSGKGSYNEQFF.

J is TRBJ1-2 and V is TRBV28, with 7 bases that match TRBD1. This CDR3 is 17 amino acids long. The germline CDR1 and CDR2 sequences are MDHEN and SYDVKM. Germline trimming cut 3 bases from V and 2 bases from J; bases unmatched to any gene: 12. CDR3 sequence reads: CASSLQPSDRANYGYTF. Written as DNA, the CDR3 is TGTGCCAGCAGTTTGCAGCCCTCTGACAGGGCGAACTATGGCTACACCTTC.

The rearrangement joins TRBV7-9 to TRBJ2-5; 7 bases map to TRBD1. The ends lost 5 bases at V and 1 base at J; junction bases unmatched: 13. From germline, CDR1 is SEHNR and CDR2 FQNEAQ (reference sequence). This CDR3 spans 17 amino acids. Here the CDR3 reads CASSQRSDRLFQETQYF. The CDR3 coding sequence is TGTGCCAGCAGCCAAAGATCGGACAGGCTATTCCAAGAGACCCAGTACTTC.

CDR3 nucleotide sequence: TGTGCCAGCAGCGCCCAGGACAGCAATGGCTACACCTTC. This gives the protein CASSAQDSNGYTF. V and J are TRBV13 and TRBJ1-2, with D perhaps matching TRBD1 (6 bases). The V gene lost 5 bases and the J gene lost 6 bases, with 13 bases spanning the gap. The CDR3 totals 13 residues. Germline CDR1 and CDR2: PRHDT and FYEKMQ (reference sequence).